The rows below give T cell receptor beta chains drawn from one sample of a study of T cell repertoires in cytomegalovirus infection. TCRdb ran MiXCR on the reads and lists one entry per CDR3 protein. The table records 450,000 to 600,000 distinct CDR3 sequences, 40% to 50% of them present only once. What these receptors recognize is not known. Sequenced here: cultured PBMCs, sampled from culture after CMV antigen stimulation. The receptors originated from a human donor in good health (CMV status not recorded). Some clones in this sample may be carry-over from other donors' samples. The conserved cysteine and the conserved F or W are not part of the CDR3 here. Size tells how often a clone was seen (once, few, many) or the class of an expanded clone, and some rows leave it out.

v_call: TRBV18; j_call: TRBJ1-6; clone_size: -; cdr3_aa: ASSGDRAMDSPLH
v_call: TRBV6-1; j_call: TRBJ1-1; clone_size: -; cdr3_aa: ASSEAYNQGDTEAF
v_call: TRBV6-1; j_call: TRBJ1-1; clone_size: few; cdr3_aa: ASGDRKGAEAF
v_call: TRBV7-6; j_call: TRBJ2-2; clone_size: few; cdr3_aa: ASSPNEGGELF
v_call: TRBV19; j_call: TRBJ2-3; clone_size: -; cdr3_aa: ASSRRQTASTDTQY
v_call: TRBV7-2; j_call: TRBJ2-7; clone_size: -; cdr3_aa: ASSLGKGPYEQY
v_call: TRBV7-2; j_call: TRBJ2-5; clone_size: -; cdr3_aa: ASNRQGGLQETQY
v_call: TRBV20-1; j_call: TRBJ2-2; clone_size: -; cdr3_aa: SASPGTGTGELF
v_call: TRBV7-2; j_call: TRBJ1-6; clone_size: few; cdr3_aa: ASSLDFYNSPLH
v_call: TRBV11-2; j_call: TRBJ2-1; clone_size: -; cdr3_aa: ASSHRTAWRNEQF
v_call: TRBV5-1; j_call: TRBJ2-2; clone_size: -; cdr3_aa: ASTRTRPNTGELF
v_call: TRBV6-5; j_call: TRBJ1-5; clone_size: -; cdr3_aa: ASSYDYYQPQH
v_call: TRBV20-1; j_call: TRBJ2-7; clone_size: once; cdr3_aa: SASRGRAYEQY
v_call: TRBV7-2; j_call: TRBJ2-5; clone_size: -; cdr3_aa: ASSLVWTASGQETQY
v_call: TRBV6-1; j_call: TRBJ1-2; clone_size: -; cdr3_aa: ASSEVSRDYGYT
v_call: TRBV10-3; j_call: TRBJ2-7; clone_size: -; cdr3_aa: AISAGGEQY
v_call: TRBV12-3/TRBV12-4; j_call: TRBJ2-1; clone_size: -; cdr3_aa: ASGPLSADEQF
v_call: TRBV4-2; j_call: TRBJ2-3; clone_size: -; cdr3_aa: ASSQGGPPPDTQY
v_call: TRBV2; j_call: TRBJ1-4; clone_size: few; cdr3_aa: ASQFEPVPTGPTNEKLF
v_call: TRBV7-2; j_call: TRBJ2-3; clone_size: -; cdr3_aa: ASSLRAPGGETQY
v_call: TRBV7-2; j_call: TRBJ2-5; clone_size: few; cdr3_aa: ASSLGLKETQY
v_call: TRBV19; j_call: TRBJ2-7; clone_size: -; cdr3_aa: ARSSRGQGFYEQY
v_call: TRBV12-3/TRBV12-4; j_call: TRBJ1-3; clone_size: -; cdr3_aa: ASRLAGNTIY
v_call: TRBV2; j_call: TRBJ1-2; clone_size: -; cdr3_aa: ASNKKVDGYT
v_call: TRBV10-3; j_call: TRBJ2-6; clone_size: -; cdr3_aa: AISELPSGANALT
v_call: TRBV7-9; j_call: TRBJ1-1; clone_size: -; cdr3_aa: ASEQEVIEAF
v_call: TRBV7-8; j_call: TRBJ2-3; clone_size: few; cdr3_aa: ASSRGGSSTDTQY
v_call: TRBV7-2; j_call: TRBJ2-1; clone_size: few; cdr3_aa: ASSLWGLAPNNEQF
v_call: TRBV7-9; j_call: TRBJ2-2; clone_size: few; cdr3_aa: ASRGGGELF
v_call: TRBV7-2; j_call: TRBJ2-7; clone_size: -; cdr3_aa: ASSQDGTRREQY
v_call: TRBV15; j_call: TRBJ1-1; clone_size: -; cdr3_aa: ATSRGLVNTEAF
v_call: TRBV20-1; j_call: TRBJ1-2; clone_size: -; cdr3_aa: SAIIPGTSFGYT
v_call: TRBV2; j_call: TRBJ2-3; clone_size: -; cdr3_aa: ASRTQSHTDTQY
v_call: TRBV19; j_call: TRBJ2-7; clone_size: -; cdr3_aa: ASPGLAEPTYEQY
v_call: TRBV10-2; j_call: TRBJ2-3; clone_size: few; cdr3_aa: ASSERGTSTDTQY
v_call: TRBV7-2; j_call: TRBJ2-3; clone_size: few; cdr3_aa: ASTPQGSSTDTQY
v_call: TRBV7-8; j_call: TRBJ2-5; clone_size: few; cdr3_aa: ASSRGNQETQY
v_call: TRBV28; j_call: TRBJ1-5; clone_size: -; cdr3_aa: ASSPVREVARLYSNQPQH
v_call: TRBV5-1; j_call: TRBJ2-7; clone_size: -; cdr3_aa: ASSFGTGFDEQY
v_call: TRBV10-3; j_call: TRBJ1-1; clone_size: few; cdr3_aa: AINAGTGGTEAF
v_call: TRBV7-4; j_call: TRBJ1-1; clone_size: -; cdr3_aa: ASRDLRGGGTEAF
v_call: TRBV7-2; j_call: TRBJ2-7; clone_size: -; cdr3_aa: ASSLAGSLNEQY
v_call: TRBV7-2; j_call: TRBJ2-4; clone_size: -; cdr3_aa: ASSLNRVNIQY
v_call: TRBV7-6; j_call: TRBJ2-5; clone_size: -; cdr3_aa: ASSLMWGTQY
v_call: TRBV19; j_call: TRBJ1-5; clone_size: -; cdr3_aa: ASRRVTSGNQPQH
v_call: TRBV7-2; j_call: TRBJ2-2; clone_size: -; cdr3_aa: ASSGGTSGVTGELF